Below, 5 T cell receptor beta chains from the same sample are listed, as sequenced in a study of T-cell reconstitution after alpha-beta-depleted transplantation in children. Unique molecular identifiers featured in how the TCRbeta library was prepared. TCRdb analysed the PCR reads with MiXCR anew, one entry per CDR3 protein. The sample includes about 600,000 distinct CDR3 sequences, 13% of them seen just once. Material: PBMCs, mostly from graft donor cells, obtained 360 days after TCRalphabeta/CD19-depleted stem cell transplant. These TCRs come from a male patient aged 5 to 17 who had a stem cell transplant for acute myeloid leukemia, so the T cells may come from the graft donor.

This clonotype was picked up a small number of times. A junction boundary mismatches the germline segment, possibly from a read error. The chain joins TRBV7-7 to TRBJ2-1; 9 bases are a match to TRBD1. The germline V gene has CDR1 SSHAT and CDR2 FNYEAQ (reference sequence). The CDR3 loop spans 13 amino acids. In nucleotides, the CDR3 is TGTGCTAGCAGCCGGGACAGGGACAATGAGCAGTTCTTC. Protein sequence: CASSRDRDNEQFF.

In its sample, this clonotype was seen many times. The chain employs TRBV4-3 and TRBJ1-2; 9 positions match TRBD1. The ends lost 1 base at V and 5 bases at J; junction bases unmatched: 5. Germline lookup yields CDR1 LGHNA and CDR2 YSLEER. The CDR3 contains 15 residues. The CDR3 coding sequence is TGCGCCAGCAGCCAAGCAGTACAGGGGGCTTATGGCTACACCTTC. It encodes CASSQAVQGAYGYTF.

The chain couples TRBV7-6 to TRBJ2-3, with a possible D match to TRBD2 (6 bases). The CDR3 is 13 residues long. The V end lost 7 bases, the J end lost 4 bases, and 12 bases lay between the germline ends. The germline V gene has CDR1 SGHVS and CDR2 FNYEAQ. CDR3 nucleotide sequence: TGTGCCAGCAAACGGGAGCCCCCAGATACGCAGTATTTT. The encoded protein is CASKREPPDTQYF. Full variable domain (remainder filled in from reference TRBV7-6 and TRBJ2-3): GAGVSQSPRYKVTKRGQDVALRCDPISGHVSLYWYRQALGQGPEFLTYFNYEAQQDKSGLPNDRFSAERPEGSISTLTIQRTEQRDSAMYRCASKREPPDTQYFGPGTRLTVL.

This clonotype has a handful of counts. CDR3 DNA: TGTGCCAGCAGCTTATATTCGGCTGGGGGCTACGAGCAGTACTTC. Its protein is CASSLYSAGGYEQYF. The chain joins TRBV7-3 to TRBJ2-7, with D possibly called TRBD1 or TRBD2 (5 bases each). V dropped 2 bases and J dropped 3 bases, with 14 bases sitting between them. Germline loops: CDR1 SGHTA, CDR2 FQGTGA. The CDR3 is made up of 15 amino acids.

This chain uses TRBV28 with TRBJ2-1; D may correspond to TRBD1 or TRBD2 (5 bases each). Germline CDR1 reads MDHEN; CDR2 reads SYDVKM. With 10 bases removed from V and 3 bases from J, the gap between germline ends came to 16 bases. The CDR3 is 14 residues long. The CDR3 reads CATAVLGVYNEQFF. The CDR3 DNA is TGTGCCACCGCTGTATTGGGGGTCTACAATGAGCAGTTCTTC.